This is a list of T cell receptor beta chains from one sample in a study of regulatory and conventional T cells in RAG deficiency. The assay was immunoSEQ multiplex PCR, and TCRdb's table has in-frame clones only and misses some. Among under 25,000 clones, over 80% were seen once, and the ten largest hold 1.4% to 1.5%. These sequences were also reported in another study, on regulatory T cells.

Sequenced: Tregs sorted from blood. These receptors originate from a human donor in good health. The CDR3 runs from the conserved cysteine through the conserved F or W. A D gene is named only where the DNA matches it firmly. Not every row has a clone size; where given, it reads once, few, many or a size class.

CASSPDRGAYEQYF	TGTGCCAGCAGCCCAGACAGGGGAGCCTACGAGCAGTACTTC	TRBV13	TRBJ2-7	NA	TRBD1
CAISGTGGDQPQHF	TGTGCCATCAGCGGGACAGGGGGGGATCAGCCCCAGCATTTT	TRBV10-3	TRBJ1-5	NA	TRBD1
CASSFWGGSYEQYF	TGTGCCAGCAGTTTTTGGGGGGGATCCTACGAGCAGTACTTC	TRBV27	TRBJ2-7	NA	TRBD2
CASSSRTGSTEAFF	TGTGCCAGCAGCTCAAGGACAGGGAGCACTGAAGCTTTCTTT	TRBV7-9	TRBJ1-1	NA	TRBD1
CASSWTGESDTQYF	TGTGCCAGCAGTTGGACAGGCGAATCCGATACGCAGTATTTT	TRBV6-5	TRBJ2-3	NA	TRBD1
CASSLASALVHEQYF	TGCGCCAGCAGCTTGGCCTCCGCCTTGGTACACGAGCAGTACTTC	TRBV5-1	TRBJ2-7	NA	NA
CASSEWGRGPYGYTF	TGTGCCAGCAGTGAGTGGGGCAGGGGCCCCTATGGCTACACCTTC	TRBV6-1	TRBJ1-2	once	NA
CASSHGLAGGTDTQYF	TGCGCCAGCAGCCACGGACTAGCGGGGGGAACAGATACGCAGTATTTT	TRBV5-1	TRBJ2-3	NA	TRBD2
CASSQNRGSTEAFF	TGCGCCAGCAGCCAGAACAGGGGGAGCACTGAAGCTTTCTTT	TRBV4-1	TRBJ1-1	NA	TRBD1
CASSFGLNNSPLHF	TGTGCCAGCAGCTTTGGGTTGAATAATTCACCCCTCCACTTT	TRBV7-8	TRBJ1-6	NA	NA
CASSAGFGTQYF	TGTGCCAGCAGTGCAGGGTTCGGTACGCAGTATTTT	TRBV2	TRBJ2-3	NA	NA
CASSTPRGGGAEAFF	TGTGCCAGTAGTACACCCCGAGGGGGGGGCGCTGAAGCTTTCTTT	TRBV19	TRBJ1-1	NA	NA
CASRREDTQYF	TGTGCCAGCAGACGGGAGGATACGCAGTATTTT	TRBV28	TRBJ2-3	NA	NA
CASSLHQETQYF	TGTGCCAGCAGCCTGCACCAAGAGACCCAGTACTTC	TRBV7-6	TRBJ2-5	NA	NA
CASSWGGTGELFF	TGTGCCAGCAGCTGGGGGGGTACCGGGGAGCTGTTTTTT	TRBV11-2	TRBJ2-2	NA	TRBD2
CASSIWEGNGYTF	TGTGCCAGTAGTATTTGGGAAGGCAATGGCTACACCTTC	TRBV19	TRBJ1-2	few	NA
CASIWGGVSSTDTQYF	TGTGCCAGTATTTGGGGGGGGGTCAGCAGTACAGATACGCAGTATTTT	TRBV19	TRBJ2-3	NA	TRBD2
CASSQEALGSYNEQFF	TGCGCCAGCAGCCAAGAGGCGCTAGGGTCCTACAATGAGCAGTTCTTC	TRBV4-1	TRBJ2-1	NA	NA
CSVELAQDNEQFF	TGCAGCGTTGAACTAGCGCAAGACAATGAGCAGTTCTTC	TRBV29-1	TRBJ2-1	once	NA
CASSSQGQGNSPLHF	TGCGCCAGCAGCTCCCAAGGACAGGGTAATTCACCCCTCCACTTT	TRBV5-1	TRBJ1-6	NA	TRBD1
CASSPRRDEQYF	TGTGCCAGCTCACCGCGGCGGGATGAGCAGTACTTC	TRBV18	TRBJ2-7	NA	NA
CASSSPGQGRGEKLFF	TGTGCCAGCAGCTCCCCCGGACAGGGCCGAGGGGAAAAACTGTTTTTT	TRBV28	TRBJ1-4	few	TRBD1
CASISAGELFF	TGTGCCAGTATCTCGGCCGGGGAGCTGTTTTTT	TRBV19	TRBJ2-2	few	NA
CASSLEGRNTGELFF	TGCGCCAGCAGCTTGGAGGGACGGAACACCGGGGAGCTGTTTTTT	TRBV5-1	TRBJ2-2	NA	NA
CASSLKGAMKTEAFF	TGTGCCAGCAGCTTAAAGGGGGCGATGAAAACTGAAGCTTTCTTT	TRBV13	TRBJ1-1	large	TRBD1
CASSRDRAYEQYF	TGTGCCAGCAGCCGCGACAGGGCCTACGAGCAGTACTTC	TRBV7-9	TRBJ2-7	NA	TRBD1
CASKWTAGEQYF	TGTGCCAGCAAGTGGACAGCAGGCGAGCAGTACTTC	TRBV2	TRBJ2-7	NA	NA
CASSYSSFPDGYTF	TGTGCCAGCAGTTACTCTTCGTTCCCGGATGGCTACACCTTC	TRBV6-6	TRBJ1-2	NA	NA
CASSVSSGRGETQYF	TGTGCCAGCAGCGTATCCAGCGGGAGGGGGGAGACCCAGTACTTC	TRBV9	TRBJ2-5	NA	TRBD2
CASSQPLAGGARSPLHF	TGTGCCAGCAGTCAACCGTTGGCGGGGGGCGCCCGGTCACCCCTCCACTTT	TRBV28	TRBJ1-6	NA	NA
CASRGRGSGNEKLFF	TGTGCCAGTAGGGGTAGGGGAAGTGGTAATGAAAAACTGTTTTTT	TRBV19	TRBJ1-4	NA	NA
CAISGTGVSGNTEAFF	TGTGCCATCAGTGGTACAGGCGTCTCGGGGAACACTGAAGCTTTCTTT	TRBV10-3	TRBJ1-1	NA	NA
CASSWTSGSSRETQYF	TGCGCCAGCAGCTGGACTAGCGGGAGCTCGCGGGAGACCCAGTACTTC	TRBV5-1	TRBJ2-5	NA	TRBD2
CASSYSAGGMYEQYF	TGTGCCAGCAGTTACTCGGCGGGGGGTATGTACGAGCAGTACTTC	TRBV6-5	TRBJ2-7	NA	TRBD2
CAIGISGNTIYF	TGTGCCATCGGGATCTCTGGAAACACCATATATTTT	TRBV10-3	TRBJ1-3	NA	NA
CASSLGHGNQPQHF	TGTGCCAGCAGTCTCGGACACGGCAATCAGCCCCAGCATTTT	TRBV27	TRBJ1-5	NA	NA
CASSSTGELFF	TGTGCCAGCTCCAGCACCGGGGAGCTGTTTTTT	TRBV18	TRBJ2-2	NA	NA
CASSAGGRSPSGNTIYF	TGTGCCAGTAGTGCCGGAGGCAGGTCACCATCTGGAAACACCATATATTTT	TRBV19	TRBJ1-3	few	NA
CASSLVTSNNEQFF	TGTGCCAGCAGCTTAGTGACTAGCAACAATGAGCAGTTCTTC	TRBV7-2	TRBJ2-1	few	TRBD2
CASSLGANQETQYF	TGTGCCAGCAGCTTAGGGGCGAACCAAGAGACCCAGTACTTC	TRBV13	TRBJ2-5	NA	NA
CAISESGGGSPLHF	TGTGCCATCAGTGAGTCAGGGGGCGGGTCACCCCTCCACTTT	TRBV10-3	TRBJ1-6	NA	TRBD1